The rows below give T cell receptor beta chains drawn from one sample of a study of blood T cell repertoires in COVID-19. TCRdb keeps only in-frame clones here, not all; method: immunoSEQ multiplex PCR. The sample consists of 170,000 or so clones, around four fifths of them appearing once. Specimen: peripheral blood. Every receptor here comes from a man aged 70-80 years with active or convalescent COVID-19. The conserved cysteine and the conserved F or W are not part of the CDR3 here.

>TRBJ1-2|TRBV2
ASSDTGGGYT
>TRBJ1-5|TRBV7-3
ASSLTWGAGLAGDCFGLAQH
>TRBJ2-5|TRBV18
ASSPRYGAGETQY
>TRBJ2-1|TRBV7-9
ASSFSGNYNEQF
>TRBJ2-3|TRBV6-2/TRBV6-3
ASSIIAGFTDTQY
>TRBJ1-6|TRBV18
ASSPDANNSPLH
>TRBJ2-2|TRBV29-1
SVDGQGAAGELF
>TRBJ2-7|TRBV5-5
ASSLYGLAQTEQY
>TRBJ2-3|TRBV11-2
ASGKTSGTTDTQY
>TRBJ2-5|TRBV27
ASSYGDGRETQY
>TRBJ2-3|TRBV11-2
ASSDTSGSYTQY
>TRBJ2-7|TRBV18
ASSPRGHEQY
>TRBJ1-4|TRBV7-2
ASSLAAFVGGEKLF
>TRBJ1-1|TRBV7-2
ASRFQGGTEAF
>TRBJ2-1|TRBV3-1/TRBV3-2
ASSLLGGKGEQF
>TRBJ2-5|TRBV2
ARSISRSPTQY
>TRBJ1-1|TRBV30
AWSPSPGQISEAF
>TRBJ1-2|TRBV19
ASSTGQGLYGYT
>TRBJ1-1|TRBV19
ASSPQYMNTEAF
>TRBJ2-5|TRBV2
ASSPLETQY
>TRBJ2-3|TRBV24-1
ATSDPRTPTDTQY
>TRBJ2-3|TRBV12-5
ASGSSGRGLLTPTRRGSDTQY
>TRBJ1-4|TRBV6-5
ASSYDGAPTNEKLF
>TRBJ2-6|TRBV18
ASSPAQQVSGANVLT
>TRBJ1-3|TRBV30
AWSVQGDGNTIY
>TRBJ1-5|TRBV18
ASSPSNQPQH
>TRBJ1-1|TRBV7-2
ASSLQGTIEAF